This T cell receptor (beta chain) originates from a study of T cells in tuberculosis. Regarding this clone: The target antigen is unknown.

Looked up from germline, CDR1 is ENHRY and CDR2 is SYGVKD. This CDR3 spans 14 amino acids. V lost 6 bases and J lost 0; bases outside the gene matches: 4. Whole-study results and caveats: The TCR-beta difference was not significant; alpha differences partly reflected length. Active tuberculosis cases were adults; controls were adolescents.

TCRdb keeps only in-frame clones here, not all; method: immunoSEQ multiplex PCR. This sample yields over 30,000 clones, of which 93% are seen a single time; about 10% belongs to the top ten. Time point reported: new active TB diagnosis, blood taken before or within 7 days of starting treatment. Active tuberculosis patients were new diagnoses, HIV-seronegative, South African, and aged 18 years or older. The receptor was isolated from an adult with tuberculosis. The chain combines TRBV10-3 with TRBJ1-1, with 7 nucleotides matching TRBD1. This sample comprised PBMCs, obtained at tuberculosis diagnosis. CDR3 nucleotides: TGTGCCATCAGGGTGGACAGGTTGAACACTGAAGCTTTCTTT. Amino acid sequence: CAIRVDRLNTEAFF.